Each of the 22 T cell receptor beta chains below was sequenced from the same sample in a study of shared clonotypes between healthy human individuals (dated by TCRdb to 2020 to 2021). Libraries were made using the immunoSEQ multiplex PCR assay. Here the immuneACCESS table is served through TCRdb, limited to in-frame sequences with V and J called. Missing clones are a known gap in these copies; in checked studies unresolved V genes cover under half, and the rest lacks a known reason. The sample table records hundreds of thousands of clones; around four fifths of these occur just once. The ten top clones hold roughly 2% of the sample. Specimen: memory CD4+ T cells sorted from blood. The cell subset or site label corresponds to: CD45RA-negative fraction. The receptors were sampled from a woman aged 25 to 39 in good health.

The rearrangement joins TRBV25-1 to TRBJ2-1, with D uncertain. Germline lookup yields CDR1 MGHDK and CDR2 SYGVNS. V was pared by 7 bases and J by 4 bases, with 5 bases between. CDR3 size: 11 residues. The CDR3 spells CASNFYNEQFF. The CDR3 DNA reads as TGTGCCAGCAATTTTTACAATGAGCAGTTCTTC.

The chain has TRBV6-6 and TRBJ2-6; D remains unclear. CDR3 length: 16 residues. V dropped 1 base and J dropped 2 bases, with 9 bases sitting between them. Germline V gives CDR1 MNHNY, CDR2 SVGAGI (reference sequence). The CDR3 is CASSYYGDPGANVLTF. The CDR3 DNA reads as TGTGCCAGCAGTTACTATGGTGACCCTGGGGCCAACGTCCTGACTTTC.

This clone was counted between two and nine times. This chain joins TRBV2 and TRBJ2-7, with 7 positions matching TRBD2. V lost 9 bases to trimming and J lost 4 bases; unmatched junction nucleotides: 9. CDR1 and CDR2 from the germline V gene are SNHLY and FYNNEI. This CDR3 has 13 amino acids. The CDR3 sequence: CASDGTKSYEQYF. The CDR3, as DNA: TGTGCCAGTGACGGGACTAAGAGTTACGAGCAGTACTTC.

This chain links TRBV5-1 with TRBJ1-1; no clear D gene. With 1 base removed from V and 0 bases from J, the gap between germline ends came to 10 bases. This CDR3 region has 15 residues. Germline V lookup: CDR1 SGHRS, CDR2 YFSETQ. The CDR3 sequence is CASSLSSNMNTEAFF. DNA for the CDR3: TGCGCCAGCAGCTTGTCAAGTAACATGAACACTGAAGCTTTCTTT. The whole variable domain, remainder taken from reference TRBV5-1 and TRBJ1-1, is KAGVTQTPRYLIKTRGQQVTLSCSPISGHRSVSWYQQTPGQGLQFLFEYFSETQRNKGNFPGRFSGRQFSNSRSEMNVSTLELGDSALYLCASSLSSNMNTEAFFGQGTRLTVV.

In the case of this clone: A much larger clone differs by one base, so this may be a read error. The chain employs TRBV25-1 and TRBJ2-3; D unresolved. The CDR3 contains 14 residues. V was pared by 3 bases and J by 0 bases, with 7 bases between. The germline CDR1 and CDR2 sequences are MGHDK and SYGVNS. The DNA for the CDR3 is TGTGCCAGCAGTGACCCCGGGAGCACAGATACGCAGTATTTT. It yields the protein CASSDPGSTDTQYF.

This clone was counted at least ten times. The chain is built from TRBV19 and TRBJ2-1; 13 bases match TRBD2. The CDR3 spans 15 residues. CDR1 LNHDA and CDR2 SQIVND come from the germline V gene (reference sequence). V gave up 5 bases and J gave up 12 bases; unmatched junction bases: 10. Written as DNA, the CDR3 is TGTGCCAGTAGTGTTACCGGGACTAGCGGGATAGGGCAGTTCTTC. It yields the protein CASSVTGTSGIGQFF.

This clone was seen only a few times. The gene calls are TRBV7-2 and TRBJ2-4; D is possibly TRBD2 (6 bases). The ends were cut back, 5 bases at V and 10 bases at J, with 9 bases in the middle. The CDR3 totals 11 residues. Germline values: CDR1 SGHTA, CDR2 FQGNSA. The CDR3 region has the DNA TGTGCCAGCAGCCTGCGGGATATTCAGTACTTC. This sequence encodes CASSLRDIQYF.

The count of this clone is one. The J gene is TRBJ2-7, the V gene TRBV2; D is unclear. V was trimmed by 11 bases and J by 5 bases, leaving 19 bases between them. This CDR3 is built from 13 residues. The germline V gene has CDR1 SNHLY and CDR2 FYNNEI. This chain's CDR3 is CAGNWQPLDEQYF. DNA for the CDR3: TGTGCCGGCAACTGGCAGCCTCTAGACGAGCAGTACTTC.

CDR3 sequence: CSADITATQYF. For the CDR3, the DNA is TGCAGTGCGGACATTACGGCGACCCAGTACTTC. The chain carries TRBV20-1 and TRBJ2-5; TRBD1 might be the D (5 bases). The CDR3 totals 11 residues. Trimming removed 6 bases from V and 7 bases from J, with 12 bases in between. The germline gives CDR1 DFQATT, CDR2 SNEGSKA (reference sequence).

This chain joins TRBV15 and TRBJ2-6; 8 bases are a match to TRBD1. With V trimmed by 0 bases and J by 0 bases, 19 bases remained unmatched. CDR1 and CDR2 from the germline V gene are LNHNV and YYDKDF (reference sequence). CDR3 length: 23 residues. CDR3 in DNA: TGTGCCACCAGCAGAGATTTTTGGTTGGGAGGACAGGGTAACACCTCTGGGGCCAACGTCCTGACTTTC. Encoded protein: CATSRDFWLGGQGNTSGANVLTF.

This chain joins TRBV6-5 and TRBJ1-1; unclear D gene. The CDR3 has 16 amino acids. CDR1 and CDR2 from the germline V gene are MNHEY and SVGAGI. Trimming cost V 2 bases and J 0 bases, with 13 bases left between them. CDR3 loop: CASSYNPTRLNTEAFF. In DNA form, the CDR3 reads TGTGCCAGCAGTTACAACCCGACAAGATTGAACACTGAAGCTTTCTTT.

The rearrangement links TRBV6-1 to TRBJ2-7; 11 bases are a match to TRBD2. From germline, CDR1 is MNHNS and CDR2 SASEGT. With 6 bases clipped from V and 2 bases from J, the junction kept 6 bases outside the gene matches. This CDR3 contains 15 residues. The CDR3 DNA reads TGTGCCAGCAGCAAGGGACTAGCGGAGACCTACGAGCAGTACTTC. Translated, it gives CASSKGLAETYEQYF.

The chain combines TRBV25-1 with TRBJ2-5, with 10 positions matching TRBD2. CDR3 size: 16 residues. Germline CDR1 and CDR2: MGHDK and SYGVNS. V lost 3 bases, J lost 5 bases, and 9 bases stayed unmatched. The CDR3 reads CASSEGRASGSETQYF. CDR3 bases: TGTGCCAGCAGTGAGGGACGGGCTAGCGGGAGTGAGACCCAGTACTTC.

CDR3 amino acids: CASGVWGETQYF. DNA of the CDR3: TGTGCCAGCGGGGTTTGGGGAGAGACCCAGTACTTC. The chain links TRBV7-9 to TRBJ2-5, with D hard to call. The CDR3 has 12 amino acids. Germline CDR1 SEHNR, CDR2 FQNEAQ (reference sequence). Trimming removed 8 bases at V and 4 bases at J, with 11 bases between.

The V gene is TRBV9, the J gene TRBJ1-1; 11 bases are a match to TRBD1. Per the germline V gene, CDR1 is SGDLS and CDR2 is YYNGEE. Germline trimming cut 0 bases from V and 10 bases from J; bases unmatched to any gene: 11. This CDR3 is built from 16 residues. The CDR3 region has the DNA TGTGCCAGCAGCGTAGCCGAGGGACAGGGGGTCTATGGAGCTTTCTTT. Protein sequence: CASSVAEGQGVYGAFF. Complete variable domain (other parts from reference TRBV9 and TRBJ1-1): DSGVTQTPKHLITATGQRVTLRCSPRSGDLSVYWYQQSLDQGLQFLIQYYNGEERAKGNILERFSAQQFPDLHSELNLSSLELGDSALYFCASSVAEGQGVYGAFFGQGTRLTVV.

The rearrangement joins TRBV11-1 to TRBJ2-2, with 9 nucleotides matching TRBD1. V lost 5 bases, J lost 5 bases, and 6 bases stayed unmatched. The CDR3 has 15 residues. Germline V gene data show CDR1 as SGHAT and CDR2 as FQDESV (reference sequence). CDR3 sequence: CASSKQGARTGELFF. CDR3 nucleotides: TGTGCCAGCAGCAAACAGGGGGCGCGAACCGGGGAGCTGTTTTTT.

This clone appeared once. This sequence joins TRBV15 and TRBJ1-2; a possible D gene is TRBD1 (5 bases). The CDR3 covers 13 residues. CDR1 is LNHNV and CDR2 is YYDKDF in the germline V gene (reference sequence). Trimming left V 4 bases short and J 4 bases short, with 10 bases between. CDR3 amino acids: CATSKDSSYGYTF. The CDR3, as DNA: TGTGCCACCAGCAAAGACAGCTCCTATGGCTACACCTTC.

This clone has just a few counts. The rearrangement joins TRBV7-2 to TRBJ2-2; 7 positions agree with TRBD2. The CDR3 spans 15 residues. Trimming took 3 bases from V and 5 from J; bases not matched to a gene: 6. Germline CDR1 SGHTA, CDR2 FQGNSA. CDR3 residues: CASSFPSGDTGELFF. CDR3 nucleotides: TGTGCCAGCAGCTTTCCGAGCGGGGATACCGGGGAGCTGTTTTTT.

The sample holds a few counts of this clone. J is TRBJ1-1 and V is TRBV11-2; perhaps TRBD1 as D (6 bases). Per germline, CDR1 SGHAT and CDR2 FQNNGV. The CDR3 is 13 amino acids. V lost 5 bases to trimming and J lost 7 bases, with 14 bases between them. The CDR3: CASSLHGQFEAFF. The CDR3 bases are TGTGCCAGCAGCCTCCACGGACAGTTTGAAGCTTTCTTT.

This chain uses TRBV7-7 with TRBJ2-2, with D hard to call. The CDR3 runs to 14 residues. Trimming took off 1 base at V and 7 bases at J, with 10 bases between the two ends. Germline assignment: CDR1 SSHAT and CDR2 FNYEAQ (reference sequence). CDR3 residues: CASSLEAGRGELFF. The CDR3 DNA reads as TGTGCCAGCAGCTTAGAGGCCGGACGCGGGGAGCTGTTTTTT.

The rearrangement links TRBV5-1 to TRBJ1-2; weak D call: TRBD1 (5 bases). CDR1 and CDR2 from the germline V gene are SGHRS and YFSETQ. The CDR3 loop spans 16 amino acids. The ends were cut back, 2 bases at V and 1 base at J, with 15 bases in the middle. CDR3 amino acids: CASSLGALGVNYGYTF. The CDR3 DNA reads as TGCGCCAGCAGCTTAGGCGCTTTAGGGGTTAACTATGGCTACACCTTC.

V usage is TRBV27 and J usage is TRBJ1-5; possible D gene TRBD1, 6 bases. This CDR3 region has 12 residues. Between the trimmed V and J ends, which lost 3 bases and 12 bases, there was a span of 12 bases. Germline CDR1 is MNHEY and CDR2 is SMNVEV (reference sequence). CDR3 nucleotides: TGTGCCAGCAGTTTCTTAGGACAGAGCCAGCATTTT. Protein sequence: CASSFLGQSQHF.